This T cell receptor beta chain was sequenced during a study of T cells after posttransplantation cyclophosphamide. This clone appeared a few times. From germline, CDR1 is SGHVS and CDR2 FQNEAQ. The CDR3 spans 15 residues. V was shortened by 0 bases and J by 4 bases, with 9 bases between the two germline ends. Using immunoSEQ multiplex PCR, the repertoire was profiled, and TCRdb retains in-frame clones only, with some absent. Recorded here are fewer than 40,000 clones, none singletons. Sequencing was performed on PBMCs. This TCR was sampled from a woman aged 45-65 years in good health and a related stem cell transplant donor. V and J are TRBV7-8 and TRBJ1-4, with a tentative D call TRBD1 (6 bases). CDR3 loop: CASSLAVRGNEKLFF. For the CDR3, the DNA is TGTGCCAGCAGCTTAGCGGTCAGGGGTAATGAAAAACTGTTTTTT.